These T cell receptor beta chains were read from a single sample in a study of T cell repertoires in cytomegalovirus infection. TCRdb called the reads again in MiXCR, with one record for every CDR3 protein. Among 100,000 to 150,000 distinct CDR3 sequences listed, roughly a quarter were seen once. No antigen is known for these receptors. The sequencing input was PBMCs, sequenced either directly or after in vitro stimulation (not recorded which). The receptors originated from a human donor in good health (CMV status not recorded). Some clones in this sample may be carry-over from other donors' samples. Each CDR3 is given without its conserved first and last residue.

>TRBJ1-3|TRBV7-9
ASSLSSSGNTIY
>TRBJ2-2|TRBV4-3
ASSHGSGLHTGELF
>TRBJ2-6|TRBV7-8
ASSLVGASGANVLT
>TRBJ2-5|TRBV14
ASSRDRRFGIETQY
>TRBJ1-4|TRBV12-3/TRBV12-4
ASSPPRGGNEKLF
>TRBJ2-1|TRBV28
ASSLDPKAGSYNEQF
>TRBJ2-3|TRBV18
ASSPRAGGDTDTQY
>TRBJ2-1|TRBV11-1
ASSAGQGWDNEQF
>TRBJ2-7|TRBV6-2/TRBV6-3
ASSLPRLAGYYEQY
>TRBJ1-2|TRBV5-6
ASSLLAKVR
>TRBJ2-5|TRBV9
ASSAGTALYQETQY